Listed below are T cell receptor beta chains from one sample, sequenced in a study of cytomegalovirus exposure and HLA in healthy donors. Only in-frame clones appear in the TCRdb table, and some are missing; sequencing was by immunoSEQ multiplex PCR. The sample has roughly 180,000 clones, 80% seen once. The specimen was PBMCs. These receptor sequences come from a woman aged 50 to 60 in good health and CMV-seropositive. The CDR3 runs from the conserved cysteine through the conserved F or W. The D gene is left open where the match is weak. Clone size is not always given. Where it is, it says once, few, many or a class for expanded clones.

V gene: TRBV18
D gene: TRBD1
clone size: NA
J gene: TRBJ2-7
CDR3 protein: CASSRDRTGNEQYF
CDR3 DNA: TGTGCCAGCTCACGGGACAGGACGGGAAACGAGCAGTACTTC

V gene: TRBV28
D gene: NA
clone size: NA
J gene: TRBJ1-5
CDR3 protein: CASSLVQGRRPQHF
CDR3 DNA: TGTGCCAGCAGTTTAGTACAGGGTCGGAGGCCCCAGCATTTT

V gene: TRBV21-1
D gene: NA
clone size: once
J gene: TRBJ2-5
CDR3 protein: CASSPPGQYQETQYF
CDR3 DNA: TGTGCCAGCAGCCCACCCGGACAGTACCAAGAGACCCAGTACTTC

V gene: TRBV5-1
D gene: NA
clone size: NA
J gene: TRBJ2-3
CDR3 protein: CASSQIGVTDTQYF
CDR3 DNA: TGCGCCAGCAGCCAAATCGGGGTCACAGATACGCAGTATTTT

V gene: TRBV13
D gene: TRBD2
clone size: once
J gene: TRBJ2-3
CDR3 protein: CASSLRLAGGTQYF
CDR3 DNA: TGTGCCAGCAGCCTTCGACTAGCGGGGGGAACGCAGTATTTT

V gene: TRBV5-3
D gene: TRBD2
clone size: NA
J gene: TRBJ2-7
CDR3 protein: CARSHGTSREQYF
CDR3 DNA: TGTGCCAGAAGCCACGGGACTAGCAGAGAGCAGTACTTC

V gene: TRBV28
D gene: TRBD2
clone size: NA
J gene: TRBJ2-1
CDR3 protein: CASRPGLVVNEQFF
CDR3 DNA: TGTGCCAGCAGACCGGGACTAGTCGTCAATGAGCAGTTCTTC

V gene: TRBV5-4
D gene: TRBD1
clone size: few
J gene: TRBJ1-1
CDR3 protein: CASRSGTGSGEAFF
CDR3 DNA: TGTGCCAGCAGATCCGGGACAGGGTCTGGGGAAGCTTTCTTT

V gene: TRBV7-2
D gene: NA
clone size: NA
J gene: TRBJ1-1
CDR3 protein: CASTPRSNTEAFF
CDR3 DNA: TGTGCCAGCACCCCTAGATCGAACACTGAAGCTTTCTTT

V gene: TRBV10-3
D gene: NA
clone size: NA
J gene: TRBJ1-1
CDR3 protein: CAISSSGIDTEAFF
CDR3 DNA: TGTGCCATCAGTTCATCAGGGATAGATACTGAAGCTTTCTTT

V gene: TRBV10-3
D gene: TRBD1
clone size: NA
J gene: TRBJ1-6
CDR3 protein: CAISEGGTGTNSPLHF
CDR3 DNA: TGTGCCATCAGTGAGGGAGGGACAGGGACCAATTCACCCCTCCACTTT

V gene: TRBV6-5
D gene: TRBD1
clone size: NA
J gene: TRBJ1-2
CDR3 protein: CASSIQGARGYTF
CDR3 DNA: TGTGCCAGCAGTATACAGGGGGCCCGTGGCTACACCTTC

V gene: TRBV5-1
D gene: NA
clone size: NA
J gene: TRBJ2-1
CDR3 protein: CASSLTAGQGRGEQFF
CDR3 DNA: TGCGCCAGCAGCTTGACGGCAGGCCAGGGAAGGGGTGAGCAGTTCTTC

V gene: TRBV7-3
D gene: TRBD1
clone size: NA
J gene: TRBJ2-2
CDR3 protein: CASSLTSNRGAGELFF
CDR3 DNA: TGTGCCAGCAGCTTAACGTCAAACAGGGGAGCCGGGGAGCTGTTTTTT

V gene: TRBV5-4
D gene: TRBD2
clone size: NA
J gene: TRBJ2-1
CDR3 protein: CASSGGTSGSQWNEQFF
CDR3 DNA: TGTGCCAGCAGCGGGGGGACTAGCGGGAGTCAGTGGAATGAGCAGTTCTTC

V gene: TRBV4-3
D gene: NA
clone size: NA
J gene: TRBJ1-3
CDR3 protein: CASSQDMLAEEGNTIYF
CDR3 DNA: TGCGCCAGCAGCCAAGATATGTTGGCAGAGGAGGGAAACACCATATATTTT

V gene: TRBV6-6
D gene: NA
clone size: NA
J gene: TRBJ1-4
CDR3 protein: CASSYRGGNEKLFF
CDR3 DNA: TGTGCCAGCAGTTACAGGGGTGGGAATGAAAAACTGTTTTTT

V gene: TRBV11-1
D gene: NA
clone size: NA
J gene: TRBJ2-7
CDR3 protein: CASSLGGREFDEQYF
CDR3 DNA: TGTGCCAGCAGCTTAGGGGGGCGCGAATTCGACGAGCAGTACTTC

V gene: TRBV5-1
D gene: NA
clone size: NA
J gene: TRBJ1-5
CDR3 protein: CASSRDISGQPQHF
CDR3 DNA: TGCGCCAGCAGCCGCGACATTAGCGGTCAGCCCCAGCATTTT

V gene: TRBV5-4
D gene: TRBD2
clone size: NA
J gene: TRBJ2-1
CDR3 protein: CASTVLAGGFRYNEQFF
CDR3 DNA: TGTGCCAGCACCGTACTAGCGGGGGGGTTTAGATACAATGAGCAGTTCTTC

V gene: TRBV25-1
D gene: NA
clone size: NA
J gene: TRBJ1-1
CDR3 protein: CASSKTAGQNTEAFF
CDR3 DNA: TGTGCCAGCAGCAAAACAGCAGGTCAGAACACTGAAGCTTTCTTT

V gene: TRBV7-2
D gene: NA
clone size: few
J gene: TRBJ2-2
CDR3 protein: CASSLGLSSTGELFF
CDR3 DNA: TGTGCCAGCAGCTTAGGTCTTAGCTCAACCGGGGAGCTGTTTTTT

V gene: TRBV19
D gene: NA
clone size: NA
J gene: TRBJ1-6
CDR3 protein: CASTKTPGGHNSPLHF
CDR3 DNA: TGTGCCAGTACCAAGACCCCGGGCGGGCATAATTCACCCCTCCACTTT

V gene: TRBV28
D gene: TRBD1
clone size: NA
J gene: TRBJ1-5
CDR3 protein: CATQTGGNQPQHF
CDR3 DNA: TGTGCCACCCAAACAGGGGGCAATCAGCCCCAGCATTTT

V gene: TRBV19
D gene: NA
clone size: NA
J gene: TRBJ1-2
CDR3 protein: CASEEAFTTGYTF
CDR3 DNA: TGTGCCAGTGAGGAGGCATTTACGACGGGCTACACCTTC

V gene: TRBV7-9
D gene: NA
clone size: once
J gene: TRBJ1-2
CDR3 protein: CASSSPNGAGYTF
CDR3 DNA: TGTGCCAGCAGCTCCCCAAATGGGGCTGGCTACACCTTC

V gene: TRBV19
D gene: NA
clone size: once
J gene: TRBJ1-1
CDR3 protein: CASSRRTLNTEAFF
CDR3 DNA: TGTGCCAGTAGTAGGCGGACACTAAACACTGAAGCTTTCTTT

V gene: TRBV15
D gene: NA
clone size: NA
J gene: TRBJ1-2
CDR3 protein: CATSRDRVRGYGYTF
CDR3 DNA: TGTGCCACCAGCAGAGATCGGGTCAGGGGCTATGGCTACACCTTC

V gene: TRBV9
D gene: NA
clone size: once
J gene: TRBJ1-1
CDR3 protein: CASSPGRGRGTEAFF
CDR3 DNA: TGTGCCAGCAGCCCCGGCAGGGGAAGAGGCACTGAAGCTTTCTTT

V gene: TRBV7-2
D gene: TRBD1
clone size: NA
J gene: TRBJ2-5
CDR3 protein: CASSLVAQQGGETQYF
CDR3 DNA: TGTGCCAGCAGCTTAGTAGCTCAACAGGGGGGAGAGACCCAGTACTTC

V gene: TRBV5-1
D gene: TRBD1
clone size: NA
J gene: TRBJ2-1
CDR3 protein: CASSLRTGEVNEQFF
CDR3 DNA: TGCGCCAGCAGCCTTCGGACAGGGGAGGTAAATGAGCAGTTCTTC

V gene: TRBV6-6
D gene: NA
clone size: few
J gene: TRBJ1-4
CDR3 protein: CASRAGQINEKLFF
CDR3 DNA: TGTGCCAGCAGGGCCGGACAGATTAATGAAAAACTGTTTTTT

V gene: TRBV7-2
D gene: NA
clone size: NA
J gene: TRBJ2-2
CDR3 protein: CASSLGGTTLPFFF
CDR3 DNA: TGTGCCAGCAGCTTAGGGGGGACAACCCTCCCCTTTTTTTTT

V gene: TRBV6-1
D gene: NA
clone size: NA
J gene: TRBJ1-1
CDR3 protein: CASISGTLNTEAFF
CDR3 DNA: TGTGCCAGCATCTCCGGGACATTGAACACTGAAGCTTTCTTT

V gene: TRBV6-8
D gene: TRBD2
clone size: NA
J gene: TRBJ2-5
CDR3 protein: CASSRLAGSYQETQYF
CDR3 DNA: TGTGCCAGCAGTAGACTAGCGGGGTCGTACCAAGAGACCCAGTACTTC

V gene: TRBV5-1
D gene: TRBD1
clone size: NA
J gene: TRBJ2-4
CDR3 protein: CASSFLTGKENIQYF
CDR3 DNA: TGCGCCAGCAGCTTCCTGACAGGGAAGGAAAACATTCAGTACTTC

V gene: TRBV7-3
D gene: NA
clone size: NA
J gene: TRBJ1-1
CDR3 protein: CASSLSGGGNTEAFF
CDR3 DNA: TGTGCCAGCAGCTTAAGTGGCGGGGGCAACACTGAAGCTTTCTTT

V gene: TRBV15
D gene: TRBD2
clone size: once
J gene: TRBJ2-7
CDR3 protein: CATSRDHGGGEQYF
CDR3 DNA: TGTGCCACCAGCAGAGATCATGGGGGGGGAGAGCAGTACTTC

V gene: TRBV9
D gene: TRBD1
clone size: NA
J gene: TRBJ1-3
CDR3 protein: CASSPGGPGRGSTTIYF
CDR3 DNA: TGTGCCAGCAGCCCAGGGGGGCCAGGGCGCGGGTCGACCACCATATATTTT

V gene: TRBV4-3
D gene: NA
clone size: few
J gene: TRBJ1-4
CDR3 protein: CASRQNPGLEEKLFF
CDR3 DNA: TGCGCCAGCAGGCAAAACCCGGGACTAGAGGAAAAACTGTTTTTT

V gene: TRBV6-5
D gene: NA
clone size: few
J gene: TRBJ1-5
CDR3 protein: CASEQGRGVQPQHF
CDR3 DNA: TGTGCCAGTGAACAGGGAAGAGGGGTTCAGCCCCAGCATTTT

V gene: TRBV21-1
D gene: NA
clone size: NA
J gene: TRBJ2-2
CDR3 protein: CASNPPGNTGELFF
CDR3 DNA: TGTGCCAGCAACCCCCCGGGGAACACCGGGGAGCTGTTTTTT

V gene: TRBV4-1
D gene: TRBD1
clone size: NA
J gene: TRBJ1-5
CDR3 protein: CASSQDLTTGGLNQPQHF
CDR3 DNA: TGCGCCAGCAGCCAAGATCTAACGACAGGGGGTTTAAATCAGCCCCAGCATTTT

V gene: TRBV6-1
D gene: TRBD2
clone size: NA
J gene: TRBJ2-2
CDR3 protein: CASSRGGGNTGELFF
CDR3 DNA: TGTGCCAGCAGTCGGGGCGGGGGGAACACCGGGGAGCTGTTTTTT

V gene: TRBV11-2
D gene: NA
clone size: NA
J gene: TRBJ2-3
CDR3 protein: CASSSTLGGGSRRTDTQYF
CDR3 DNA: TGTGCCAGCAGCTCTACCCTAGGGGGGGGGAGCCGGCGCACAGATACGCAGTATTTT

V gene: TRBV7-2
D gene: NA
clone size: NA
J gene: TRBJ2-1
CDR3 protein: CASSFSFSFPSYNEQFF
CDR3 DNA: TGTGCCAGCAGCTTCTCCTTCTCTTTCCCCTCTTACAATGAGCAGTTCTTC

V gene: TRBV6-5
D gene: NA
clone size: NA
J gene: TRBJ1-1
CDR3 protein: CASSQGRRVAEAFF
CDR3 DNA: TGTGCCAGCAGCCAAGGGAGGAGAGTTGCTGAAGCTTTCTTT

V gene: TRBV7-8
D gene: TRBD2
clone size: NA
J gene: TRBJ2-7
CDR3 protein: CASSSRTSGNHEQYF
CDR3 DNA: TGTGCCAGCAGCTCCCGGACTAGCGGGAACCACGAGCAGTACTTC

V gene: TRBV19
D gene: NA
clone size: few
J gene: TRBJ2-7
CDR3 protein: CANREGVVRHEQYF
CDR3 DNA: TGTGCCAACCGCGAGGGGGTAGTTCGCCACGAGCAGTACTTC

V gene: TRBV6-5
D gene: NA
clone size: NA
J gene: TRBJ1-5
CDR3 protein: CAILQPQPQHF
CDR3 DNA: TGTGCCATTTTACAGCCTCAGCCCCAGCATTTT